The 21 T cell receptor beta chains given below trace back to one sample, sequenced in a study of shared clonotypes between healthy human individuals. Assay: immunoSEQ multiplex PCR; the TCRdb copy retains only in-frame clones and omits some. This table holds about 500,000 clones, approximately 71% found once. The sequenced sample consisted of PBMCs. Receptors originate from a woman aged 35 to 49 in good health. Some clones in this sample may be carry-over from other donors' samples.

The genes are TRBV28 and TRBJ2-7; a possible D gene is TRBD2 (6 bases). Deletions cut 4 bases from V and 2 bases from J, with 15 bases between. Germline loops: CDR1 MDHEN, CDR2 SYDVKM. The CDR3 sequence is 15 residues long. CDR3 DNA: TGTGCCAGCAGTTCCCCTCGGGAGCCTGCCTACGAGCAGTACTTC. Translated: CASSSPREPAYEQYF.

This chain uses TRBV10-2 with TRBJ2-7, with D maybe TRBD1 (5 bases). Trimming removed 2 bases from V and 5 bases from J, with 22 bases in between. In germline, CDR1 is WSHSY, CDR2 SAAADI. This CDR3 is built from 17 residues. The CDR3 loop reads CASSEDQWGYSIDEQYF. The CDR3 coding sequence is TGCGCCAGCAGTGAGGATCAGTGGGGCTACAGTATCGACGAGCAGTACTTC.

V is TRBV2 and J is TRBJ1-3; D might be TRBD1 (6 bases). The CDR3 has 14 amino acids. Germline V gene lookup returns CDR1 SNHLY and CDR2 FYNNEI. Trimming pared 6 bases from V and 2 bases from J, leaving 11 bases between. The CDR3 protein is CASSEQGPGNTIYF. The CDR3 bases are TGTGCCAGCAGCGAACAGGGCCCTGGAAACACCATATATTTT.

The sample holds many counts of this clone. Other DNA sequences from this sample encode an identical CDR3 as well. V and J are TRBV6-1 and TRBJ1-5; TRBD1 aligns across 7 bases. Per the germline V gene, CDR1 is MNHNS and CDR2 is SASEGT. The trim removed 6 bases at V and 7 bases at J, leaving 6 bases unmatched. CDR3 length equals 13 residues. The DNA for the CDR3 is TGTGCCAGCAGATTGGACAGGCTCCAGCCCCAGCATTTT. It codes for CASRLDRLQPQHF.

The chain carries TRBV27 and TRBJ2-4; D gene ambiguous. CDR3 size: 17 residues. The V end was cut by 0 bases, the J end by 0 bases, with 12 bases between. The germline CDR1 and CDR2 sequences are MNHEY and SMNVEV (reference sequence). The CDR3 protein is CASSLSPGYLAKNIQYF. The CDR3 coding sequence is TGTGCCAGCAGTTTATCCCCGGGTTACCTAGCCAAAAACATTCAGTACTTC.

V gene TRBV27 combines with J gene TRBJ1-2; D gene unclear. The CDR3 is made up of 14 amino acids. The germline V gene encodes CDR1 MNHEY and CDR2 SMNVEV (reference sequence). V gave up 5 bases and J gave up 9 bases, with 19 bases separating them. CDR3 sequence: CASSQNTGNGRYTF. For the CDR3, the DNA is TGTGCCAGCAGTCAAAATACGGGTAATGGGCGCTACACCTTC.

A remark on this clone: A far larger clone is a single base away, which makes a read error likely. V and J are TRBV28 and TRBJ2-5, with no clear D. The length of the CDR3 is 14 residues. Germline-derived CDR1 and CDR2 are MDHEN and SYDVKM. The CDR3 nucleotides are TGTGCCAGCAGTTCCCGAGACGAAGGAGAGGCCCAGTACTTC. Its translation is CASSSRDEGEAQYF. Supplemented by reference TRBV28 and TRBJ2-5, the full variable domain reads DVKVTQSSRYLVKRTGEKVFLECVQDMDHENMFWYRQDPGLGLRLIYFSYDVKMKEKGDIPEGYSVSREKKERFSLILESASTNQTSMYLCASSSRDEGEAQYFGPGTRLLVL.

V is TRBV6-1 and J is TRBJ2-7; TRBD1 might be the D (6 bases). CDR3 length: 15 amino acids. Trimming pared 2 bases from V and 2 bases from J, leaving 13 bases between. The germline V gene encodes CDR1 MNHNS and CDR2 SASEGT. This CDR3 reads CASSEPGTPTYEQYF. CDR3 in DNA: TGTGCCAGCAGTGAACCGGGGACACCTACCTACGAGCAGTACTTC.

V is TRBV6-1 and J is TRBJ2-1, with TRBD2 matching 8 bases. V was clipped by 3 bases and J by 4 bases; unmatched bases: 8. This CDR3 has 16 residues. The germline gives CDR1 MNHNS, CDR2 SASEGT. CDR3: CASSDRWTSFYNEQFF. CDR3 coding DNA: TGTGCCAGCAGTGACCGTTGGACTAGCTTTTACAATGAGCAGTTCTTC.

This clone appeared once. A far bigger clonotype differs at one base, so this is likely a read error. V usage is TRBV5-1 and J usage is TRBJ2-6, with D perhaps given as TRBD1 or TRBD2 (6 bases each). Germline CDR1 reads SGHRS; CDR2 reads YFSETQ. The CDR3 sequence is 16 residues long. The CDR3 DNA reads TGCGCCAGCAGCCCAAGGGGGGACTCTGGGGCCAACGTCCTGATTTTC. It specifies CASSPRGDSGANVLIF.

The genes are TRBV6-4 and TRBJ2-3, with 12 nucleotides matching TRBD1. The CDR3 covers 14 residues. Germline assignment: CDR1 MRHNA and CDR2 SNTAGT. The ends lost 3 bases at V and 7 bases at J; junction bases unmatched: 2. CDR3 loop: CASSEGTGGHTQYF. DNA for the CDR3: TGTGCCAGCAGTGAGGGGACAGGGGGCCATACGCAGTATTTT.

The chain employs TRBV4-1 and TRBJ1-5; D call uncertain. This CDR3 has 16 amino acids. CDR1 MGHRA and CDR2 YSYEKL come from the germline V gene. V lost 1 base to trimming and J lost 2 bases, with 12 bases between them. The CDR3 protein is CASSQAGGMGNQPQHF. CDR3 in DNA: TGCGCCAGCAGCCAAGCGGGAGGCATGGGCAATCAGCCCCAGCATTTT.

J is TRBJ2-5 and V is TRBV28; the D gene could be TRBD1 or TRBD2 (5 bases each). With the DNA end fitting TRBJ2-7 better, the J assignment may be wrong. Looked up from germline, CDR1 is MDHEN and CDR2 is SYDVKM. The CDR3 spans 14 residues. Written as DNA, the CDR3 is TGTGCCAGCAGTCCACCTAGGAAGGGGACCGAGCAGTACTTC. It yields the protein CASSPPRKGTEQYF.

The genes are TRBV7-2 and TRBJ2-1, with 8 positions matching TRBD2. Unmatched junction bases numbered 11, after V lost 4 bases and J lost 6 bases. Germline-derived CDR1 and CDR2 are SGHTA and FQGNSA. The CDR3 spans 16 residues. The CDR3 bases are TGTGCCAGCAGCTCTTACGGGACTAGACCCCCCAATGAGCAGTTCTTC. Its translation: CASSSYGTRPPNEQFF.

This clone has only one observation. V usage is TRBV7-9 and J usage is TRBJ2-1, with 13 bases fitting TRBD2. Losses at the gene ends were 2 bases for V and 8 bases for J; bases not matched to a gene: 6. This CDR3 is 16 amino acids long. Germline V gene sequence: CDR1 SEHNR, CDR2 FQNEAQ (reference sequence). The CDR3, as DNA: TGTGCCAGCAGCTTATTACTAGCGGGAGGGCCAGATGAGCAGTTCTTC. Protein: CASSLLLAGGPDEQFF.

J is TRBJ1-4 and V is TRBV29-1; the D is unclear. CDR1 is SQVTM, CDR2 ANQGSEA, per germline. V was clipped by 6 bases and J by 5 bases, with 13 bases between them. This CDR3 is built from 13 residues. In nucleotides, the CDR3 is TGCAGCGTCCAAGTTCGGGTGAATGAAAAACTGTTTTTT. Amino acid sequence: CSVQVRVNEKLFF.

The chain links TRBV19 to TRBJ1-5, with D possibly matching TRBD1 (5 bases). The CDR3 is 14 amino acids. Trimming removed 6 bases at V and 2 bases at J, with 11 bases between. Germline CDR1 LNHDA, CDR2 SQIVND (reference sequence). Written as DNA, the CDR3 is TGTGCCAGTAGCTCTGTAGGGGGCAATCAGCCCCAGCATTTT. Translating gives CASSSVGGNQPQHF.

The chain joins TRBV29-1 to TRBJ2-2; no reliable D call. The germline V gene has CDR1 SQVTM and CDR2 ANQGSEA. The CDR3 is 12 amino acids. Trimming shortened V by 2 bases and J by 5 bases, and 6 bases separated the two germline ends. CDR3 nucleotides: TGCAGCGTTGAAATAACAACCGGGGAGCTGTTTTTT. Residues: CSVEITTGELFF.

V usage is TRBV10-3 and J usage is TRBJ2-1, with TRBD2 matching 11 bases. The trim removed 6 bases at V and 5 bases at J, leaving 12 bases unmatched. This CDR3 has 17 amino acids. Germline assignment: CDR1 ENHRY and CDR2 SYGVKD. CDR3 residues: CAIRGTSGALANNEQFF. CDR3 sequence (DNA): TGTGCCATCAGGGGGACTAGCGGAGCCTTGGCCAACAATGAGCAGTTCTTC.

This clone appeared once. This likely came from a read error, as a far larger clone is one base away. This sequence joins TRBV25-1 and TRBJ1-1; 9 nucleotides agree with TRBD1. The CDR3 is 14 residues long. Germline CDR1 and CDR2: MGHDK and SYGVNS. The CDR3 DNA follows: TGTGTCAGCATTAAACAGGGGGCGCAAACTGAAGCTTTCTTT. Its translation is CVSIKQGAQTEAFF.

The chain uses TRBV6-5 and TRBJ2-7; 7 bases map to TRBD2. CDR1 MNHEY and CDR2 SVGAGI come from the germline V gene. V was clipped by 7 bases and J by 0 bases; unmatched bases: 9. CDR3 size: 15 residues. The CDR3 region has the DNA TGTGCCAGCACACCCCCCAGCGGGAACTCCTACGAGCAGTACTTC. Amino acid sequence: CASTPPSGNSYEQYF.